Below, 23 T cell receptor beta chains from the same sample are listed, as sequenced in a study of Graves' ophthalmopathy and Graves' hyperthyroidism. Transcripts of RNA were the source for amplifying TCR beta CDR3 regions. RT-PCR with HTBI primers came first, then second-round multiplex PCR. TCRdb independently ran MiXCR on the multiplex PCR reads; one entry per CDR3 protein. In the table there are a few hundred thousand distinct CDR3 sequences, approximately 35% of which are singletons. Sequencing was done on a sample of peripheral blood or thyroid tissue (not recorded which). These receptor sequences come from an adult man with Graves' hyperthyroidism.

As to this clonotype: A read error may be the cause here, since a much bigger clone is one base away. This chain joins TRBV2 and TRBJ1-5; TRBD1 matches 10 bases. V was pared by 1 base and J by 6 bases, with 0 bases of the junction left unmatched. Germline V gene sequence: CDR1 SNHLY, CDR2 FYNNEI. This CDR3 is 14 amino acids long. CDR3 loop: CASSEGTGGQPQHF. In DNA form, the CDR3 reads TGTGCCAGCAGTGAAGGGACAGGGGGTCAGCCCCAGCATTTT.

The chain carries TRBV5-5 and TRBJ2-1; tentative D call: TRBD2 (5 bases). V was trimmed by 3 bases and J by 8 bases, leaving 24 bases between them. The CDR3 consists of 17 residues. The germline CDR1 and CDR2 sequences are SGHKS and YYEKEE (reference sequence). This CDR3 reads CASSSTELAIGIDEQFF. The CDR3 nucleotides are TGTGCCAGCAGCTCCACAGAGCTAGCTATCGGGATAGATGAGCAGTTCTTC.

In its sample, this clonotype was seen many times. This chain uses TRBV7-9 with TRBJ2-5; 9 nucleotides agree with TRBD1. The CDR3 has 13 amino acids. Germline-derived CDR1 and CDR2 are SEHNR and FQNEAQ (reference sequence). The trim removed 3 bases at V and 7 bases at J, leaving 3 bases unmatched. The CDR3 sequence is CASSFGTGTTQYF. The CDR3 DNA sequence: TGTGCCAGCAGCTTTGGGACAGGGACGACCCAGTACTTC. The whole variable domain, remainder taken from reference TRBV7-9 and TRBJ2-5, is DTGVSQNPRHKITKRGQNVTFRCDPISEHNRLYWYRQTLGQGPEFLTYFQNEAQLEKSRLLSDRFSAERPKGSFSTLEIQRTEQGDSAMYLCASSFGTGTTQYFGPGTRLLVL.

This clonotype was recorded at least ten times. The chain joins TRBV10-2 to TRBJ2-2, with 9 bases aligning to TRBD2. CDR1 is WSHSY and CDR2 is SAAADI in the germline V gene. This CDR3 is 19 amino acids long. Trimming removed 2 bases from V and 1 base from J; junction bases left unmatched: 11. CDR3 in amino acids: CASSEPAMGLAGNTGELFF. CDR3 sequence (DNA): TGCGCCAGCAGTGAGCCTGCGATGGGACTAGCCGGGAACACCGGGGAGCTGTTTTTT.

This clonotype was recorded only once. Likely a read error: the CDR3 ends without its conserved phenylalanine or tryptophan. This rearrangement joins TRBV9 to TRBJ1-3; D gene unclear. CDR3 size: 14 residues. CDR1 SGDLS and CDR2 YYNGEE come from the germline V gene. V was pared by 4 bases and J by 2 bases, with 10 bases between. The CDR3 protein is CASSLAGTGNTIYS. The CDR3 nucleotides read TGTGCCAGCAGCTTGGCCGGGACTGGAAACACCATATATTCT.

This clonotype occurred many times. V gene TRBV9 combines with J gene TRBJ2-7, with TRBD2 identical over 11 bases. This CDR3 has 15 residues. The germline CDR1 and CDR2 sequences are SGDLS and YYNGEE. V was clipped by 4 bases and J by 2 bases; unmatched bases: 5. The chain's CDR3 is CASSLHSGGAYEQYF. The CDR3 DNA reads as TGTGCCAGCAGCCTTCATAGCGGGGGGGCCTACGAGCAGTACTTC.

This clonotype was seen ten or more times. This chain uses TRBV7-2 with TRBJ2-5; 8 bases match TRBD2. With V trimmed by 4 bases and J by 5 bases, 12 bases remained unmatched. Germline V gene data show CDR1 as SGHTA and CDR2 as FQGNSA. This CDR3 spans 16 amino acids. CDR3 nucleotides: TGTGCCAGCAGCTCCGGCGGTCGGGGGGGTCGGGAGACCCAGTACTTC. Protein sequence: CASSSGGRGGRETQYF.

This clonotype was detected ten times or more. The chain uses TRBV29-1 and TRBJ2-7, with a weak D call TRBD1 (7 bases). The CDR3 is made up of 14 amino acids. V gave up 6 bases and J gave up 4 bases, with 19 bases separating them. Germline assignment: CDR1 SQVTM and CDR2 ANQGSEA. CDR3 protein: CSVGGQGGIYEQYF. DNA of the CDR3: TGCAGCGTGGGAGGTCAGGGGGGTATTTACGAGCAGTACTTC.

The CDR3 DNA reads TGTGCCAGCACCCTCGGCGGAACGGATGGCTACACCATATATTTT. Its translation: CASTLGGTDGYTIYF. V is TRBV7-2 and J is TRBJ1-3; D unclear. This CDR3 is built from 15 residues. Trimming took 7 bases from V and 8 from J, leaving 21 bases between them. The germline gives CDR1 SGHTA, CDR2 FQGNSA.

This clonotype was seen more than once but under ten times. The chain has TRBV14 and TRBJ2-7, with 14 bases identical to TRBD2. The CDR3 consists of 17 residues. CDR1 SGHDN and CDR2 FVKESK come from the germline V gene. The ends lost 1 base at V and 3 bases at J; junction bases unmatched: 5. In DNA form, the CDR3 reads TGTGCCAGCAGCCAAGGACTAGCGGGAGGGCCAGGCTACGAGCAGTACTTC. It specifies CASSQGLAGGPGYEQYF.

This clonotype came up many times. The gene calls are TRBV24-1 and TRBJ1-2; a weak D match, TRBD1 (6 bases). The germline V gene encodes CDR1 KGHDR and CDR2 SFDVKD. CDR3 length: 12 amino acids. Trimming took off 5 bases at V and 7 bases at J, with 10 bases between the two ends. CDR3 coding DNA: TGTGCCACCAGTGCTTGGGGGGCTGGCTACACCTTC. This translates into CATSAWGAGYTF.

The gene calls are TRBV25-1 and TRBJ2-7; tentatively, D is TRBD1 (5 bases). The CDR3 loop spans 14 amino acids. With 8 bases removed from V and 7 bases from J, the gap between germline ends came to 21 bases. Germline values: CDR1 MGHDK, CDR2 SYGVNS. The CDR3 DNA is TGTGCCAGCGCTGGACACCCCTCCTACAATGAGCAGTACTTC. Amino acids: CASAGHPSYNEQYF.

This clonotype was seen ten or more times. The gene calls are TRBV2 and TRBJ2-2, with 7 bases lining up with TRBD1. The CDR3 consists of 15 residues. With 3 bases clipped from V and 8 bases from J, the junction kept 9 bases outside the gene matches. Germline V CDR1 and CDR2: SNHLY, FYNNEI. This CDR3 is CASSDTRTGSGELFF. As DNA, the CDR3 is TGTGCCAGCAGTGATACGCGGACAGGTTCTGGGGAGCTGTTTTTT.

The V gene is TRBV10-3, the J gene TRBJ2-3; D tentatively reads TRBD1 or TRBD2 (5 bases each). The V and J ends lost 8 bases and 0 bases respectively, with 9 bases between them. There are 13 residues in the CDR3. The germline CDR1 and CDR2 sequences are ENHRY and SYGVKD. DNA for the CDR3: TGTGCCATCGGGGACGATAGCACAGATACGCAGTATTTT. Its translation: CAIGDDSTDTQYF.

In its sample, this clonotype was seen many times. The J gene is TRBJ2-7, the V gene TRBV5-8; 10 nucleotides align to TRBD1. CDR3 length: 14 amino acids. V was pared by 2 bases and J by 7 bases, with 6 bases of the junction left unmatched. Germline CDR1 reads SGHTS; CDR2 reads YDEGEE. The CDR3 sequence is CASSFGTGALEQYF. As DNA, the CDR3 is TGTGCCAGCAGCTTTGGGACAGGGGCGCTAGAGCAGTACTTC.

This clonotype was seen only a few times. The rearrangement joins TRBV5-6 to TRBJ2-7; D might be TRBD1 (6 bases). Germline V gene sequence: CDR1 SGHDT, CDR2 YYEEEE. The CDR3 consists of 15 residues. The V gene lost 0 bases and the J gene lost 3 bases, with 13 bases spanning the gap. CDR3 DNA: TGTGCCAGCAGCTTGGGTATAGGGGACAACTACGAGCAGTACTTC. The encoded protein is CASSLGIGDNYEQYF.

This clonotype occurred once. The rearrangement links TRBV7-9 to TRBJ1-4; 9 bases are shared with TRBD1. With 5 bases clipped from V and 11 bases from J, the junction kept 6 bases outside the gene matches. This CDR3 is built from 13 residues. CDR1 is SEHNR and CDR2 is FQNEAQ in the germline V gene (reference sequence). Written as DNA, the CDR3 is TGTGCCAGCAGCGAAACACAGGGGGCGAAACTGTTTTTT. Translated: CASSETQGAKLFF.

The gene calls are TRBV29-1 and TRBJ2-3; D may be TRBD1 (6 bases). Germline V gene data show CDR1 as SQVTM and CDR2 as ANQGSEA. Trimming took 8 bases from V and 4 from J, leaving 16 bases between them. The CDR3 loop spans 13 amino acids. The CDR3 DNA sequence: TGCAGCCTAGAGGGGGAAAGGGCAGATACGCAGTATTTT. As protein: CSLEGERADTQYF.

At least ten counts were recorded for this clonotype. The CDR3 spells CASSSNQGSSSYEQYF. CDR3 DNA: TGCGCCAGCAGCTCAAATCAGGGATCGAGCTCCTACGAGCAGTACTTC. The V call is TRBV5-1, the J call TRBJ2-7, with D tentatively TRBD1 (5 bases). Germline CDR1 and CDR2: SGHRS and YFSETQ. V lost 3 bases and J lost 0, with 16 bases in between. This CDR3 contains 16 residues.

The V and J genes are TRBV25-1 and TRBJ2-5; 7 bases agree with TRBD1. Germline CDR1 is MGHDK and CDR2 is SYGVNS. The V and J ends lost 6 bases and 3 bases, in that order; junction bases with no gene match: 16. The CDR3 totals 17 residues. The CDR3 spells CASSRPKDGTEEETQYF. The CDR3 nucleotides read TGTGCCAGCAGCAGACCTAAGGACGGGACAGAAGAAGAGACCCAGTACTTC.

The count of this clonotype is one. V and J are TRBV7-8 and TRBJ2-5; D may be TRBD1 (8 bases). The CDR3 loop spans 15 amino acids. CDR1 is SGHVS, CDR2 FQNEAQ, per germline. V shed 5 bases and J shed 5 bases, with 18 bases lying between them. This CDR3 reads CASSRYRGRAETQYF. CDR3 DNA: TGTGCCAGCAGCAGATACAGGGGGAGGGCTGAGACCCAGTACTTC.

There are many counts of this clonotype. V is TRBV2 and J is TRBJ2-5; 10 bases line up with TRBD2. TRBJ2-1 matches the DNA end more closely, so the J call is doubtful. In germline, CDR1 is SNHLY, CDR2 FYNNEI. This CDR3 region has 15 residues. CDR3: CASKAGGPVGAKQFF. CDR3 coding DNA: TGTGCCAGCAAAGCGGGAGGGCCGGTGGGGGCAAAGCAGTTCTTC.

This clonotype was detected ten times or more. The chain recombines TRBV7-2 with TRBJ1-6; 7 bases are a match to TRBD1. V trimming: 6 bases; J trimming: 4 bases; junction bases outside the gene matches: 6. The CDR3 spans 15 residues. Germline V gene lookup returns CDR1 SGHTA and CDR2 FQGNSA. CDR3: CASRPPGQYNSPLHF. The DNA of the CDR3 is TGTGCCAGCAGGCCTCCGGGACAGTATAATTCACCCCTCCACTTT.